This entry lists 13 T cell receptor beta chains sequenced from one sample in a study of T cells in Graves' hyperthyroidism and ophthalmopathy. Using RNA transcripts as the source, TCR beta CDR3 regions were amplified. The HTBI primer set was used in a first-round RT-PCR of the TCR CDR3. TCRdb passed the multiplex PCR reads through MiXCR, listing each CDR3 protein once. The data contain fewer than 350,000 distinct CDR3 sequences, approximately 22% of them singletons. Sequencing used blood. The origin of the receptors is a woman between 45 and 65 years old with Graves' hyperthyroidism.

This clonotype was observed at least ten times. The chain links TRBV6-1 to TRBJ2-3; tentatively, D is TRBD2 (6 bases). V was trimmed by 1 base and J by 4 bases, leaving 21 bases between them. Germline lookup yields CDR1 MNHNS and CDR2 SASEGT. There are 18 residues in the CDR3. Here the CDR3 reads CASSEVELARIRADTQYF. The CDR3 bases are TGTGCCAGCAGTGAAGTGGAGCTAGCGCGGATCCGGGCAGATACGCAGTATTTT.

Ten or more counts support this clonotype. CDR3 coding DNA: TGTGCCAGCAGTTTTGGGCTTACCGGGGAGCTGTTTTTT. This sequence encodes CASSFGLTGELFF. The chain joins TRBV12-3 or TRBV12-4 to TRBJ2-2; no clear D gene. The CDR3 covers 13 residues. V was pared by 3 bases and J by 5 bases, with 7 bases between.

The chain carries TRBV6-1 and TRBJ2-1, with D perhaps TRBD1 (5 bases). The V gene's germline CDR1 is MNHNS and CDR2 SASEGT. Trimming removed 1 base from V and 13 bases from J, with 11 bases in between. The CDR3 totals 12 residues. The CDR3 is CASSEVTREQFF. CDR3 DNA: TGTGCCAGCAGTGAAGTAACCAGGGAACAGTTCTTC.

The chain combines TRBV20-1 with TRBJ2-1; 10 bases line up with TRBD1. Germline CDR1 reads DFQATT; CDR2 reads SNEGSKA (reference sequence). This CDR3 contains 16 residues. After removal of 6 bases from V and 2 bases from J, the junction contained 10 bases not matched to a gene. The CDR3 region has the DNA TGCAGTGCAAGGGACAGGGGCAGTGGGACCTACAATGAGCAGTTCTTC. The encoded protein is CSARDRGSGTYNEQFF.

This clonotype came up a few times. The chain links TRBV20-1 to TRBJ1-5, with D tentatively TRBD1 (5 bases). This CDR3 contains 12 residues. Trimming removed 4 bases from V and 4 bases from J, with 8 bases in between. Germline V gene sequence: CDR1 DFQATT, CDR2 SNEGSKA (reference sequence). DNA for the CDR3: TGCAGTGCTACTCAGGGAAATCAGCCCCAGCATTTT. The encoded protein is CSATQGNQPQHF.

This clonotype was recorded many times. J is TRBJ2-7 and V is TRBV20-1, with D perhaps matching TRBD1 (5 bases). Germline loops: CDR1 DFQATT, CDR2 SNEGSKA (reference sequence). The length of the CDR3 is 12 residues. The ends were cut back, 5 bases at V and 0 bases at J, with 8 bases in the middle. Here the CDR3 reads CSAPDSSYEQYF. Here the CDR3 DNA reads TGCAGTGCTCCCGACAGCTCCTACGAGCAGTACTTC.

This clonotype has a count of ten or more. This chain uses TRBV12-3 or TRBV12-4 with TRBJ2-2; 7 bases are shared with TRBD1. The CDR3 has 14 amino acids. The V segment lost 5 bases and the J segment 4 bases; nucleotides outside the gene matches: 4. In DNA form, the CDR3 reads TGTGCCAGCAGTATCTCAGGGGGCACCGGGGAGCTGTTTTTT. Amino acids: CASSISGGTGELFF.

The chain uses TRBV19 and TRBJ2-3; 8 bases line up with TRBD1. The V gene's germline CDR1 is LNHDA and CDR2 SQIVND (reference sequence). The J segment lost 2 bases and the V segment lost 4 bases, leaving 2 bases of the junction unmatched. The CDR3 length is 14 residues. CDR3 in amino acids: CASSTGGPTDTQYF. CDR3 DNA: TGTGCCAGTAGTACAGGGGGCCCCACAGATACGCAGTATTTT.

This chain links TRBV19 with TRBJ2-1; no definite D call. Trimming cost V 1 base and J 3 bases, with 13 bases left between them. The CDR3 extends over 16 amino acids. Germline V lookup: CDR1 LNHDA, CDR2 SQIVND (reference sequence). CDR3 region: CASSIVMGSSYNEQFF. Written as DNA, the CDR3 is TGTGCCAGTAGTATAGTAATGGGTAGCAGCTACAATGAGCAGTTCTTC.

This clonotype showed up many times. This chain connects TRBV20-1 to TRBJ2-2, with 9 bases lining up with TRBD2. This CDR3 comprises 17 residues. Per germline, CDR1 DFQATT and CDR2 SNEGSKA (reference sequence). V shed 6 bases and J 1 base; nucleotides not matched to a gene: 12. The CDR3 region has the DNA TGCAGTGCCTCTCGCCGTAGCGGGGGCCTGAACACCGGGGAGCTGTTTTTT. It yields the protein CSASRRSGGLNTGELFF.

CDR3 region: CSARNPAVGRDTQYF. The CDR3 DNA follows: TGCAGTGCTAGAAATCCGGCCGTCGGTAGAGATACGCAGTATTTT. The chain uses TRBV20-1 and TRBJ2-3; no clear D gene. Trimming cost V 2 bases and J 5 bases, with 17 bases left between them. Germline-derived CDR1 and CDR2 are DFQATT and SNEGSKA (reference sequence). The CDR3 contains 15 residues.

Of note for this clonotype: A read error may be the cause here, since a much bigger clone is one base away. CDR3 coding DNA: TGTGCCAGCAGCACTCCTGGAGGTAGCGGATTCGCAGATACGCAGTATTTT. The encoded protein is CASSTPGGSGFADTQYF. This sequence joins TRBV7-8 and TRBJ2-3, with D perhaps matching TRBD2 (6 bases). Trimming cost V 5 bases and J 4 bases, with 22 bases left between them. This CDR3 spans 17 amino acids. Germline V gives CDR1 SGHVS, CDR2 FQNEAQ.

This clonotype was counted between two and nine times. The chain couples TRBV24-1 to TRBJ2-7, with 9 bases fitting TRBD1. Germline V CDR1 and CDR2: KGHDR, SFDVKD. V lost 3 bases and J lost 2; bases outside the gene matches: 7. This CDR3 is 16 amino acids long. The CDR3 DNA is TGTGCCACCAGTGATCCACAGGGGGCTACCCCCTACGAGCAGTACTTC. This encodes CATSDPQGATPYEQYF.